This T cell receptor (beta chain) was captured by sequencing in a study of T cell changes during pregnancy in multiple sclerosis. Measured with immunoSEQ multiplex PCR; TCRdb has only the in-frame clones, and not every one. The table includes tens of thousands of clones, approximately 94% detected once. Trimming cost V 4 bases and J 2 bases, with 11 bases left between them. This CDR3 contains 14 residues. CDR1 is MNHEY and CDR2 is SVGAGI in the germline V gene. The sample here was peripheral blood, taken in the second trimester of pregnancy. This chain uses TRBV6-5 with TRBJ1-1, with D possibly being TRBD1 (6 bases). The sequence came from a female donor in good health, enrolled as a control in a pregnancy study. The CDR3 protein is CASSSPQGNTEAFF. In nucleotides, the CDR3 is TGTGCCAGCAGTTCCCCACAGGGAAACACTGAAGCTTTCTTT.